This T cell receptor (beta chain) was found in a study of blood T cell repertoires in COVID-19 (dated by TCRdb to 2018 to 2021). Broadly, across the study: Samples from collaborators originated in the United States, Italy and Spain and spanned both the acute and convalescent phases of COVID-19. Samples came from the ongoing ImmuneRACE study (first 160 participants) plus 1,254 subjects from 6 global collaborators. Subjects who had been exposed to COVID-19, were actively infected with it, or had recovered from it provided the deeply sampled blood TCRbeta repertoires that made up the dataset. The repertoires were released in a freely available public database intended as a resource for research on the immune response to SARS-CoV-2. Nearly every sample came with metadata listing a de-identified subject ID, COVID-19 status, age in years and sex. Where available, HLA class I and class II types were taken from metadata supplied by the sample provider and were not determined by assay-based typing. The material from the prospective study consisted of cDNA or gDNA derived from T cells, B-cell-depleted T cells, or PBMCs.

Based on the germline V gene, the CDR1 and CDR2 sequences are KGHDR and SFDVKD. Trimming accounts for 2 bases at V and 3 bases at J, while the number of junction bases matched to no gene is 4. The CDR3, cysteine through phenylalanine, is 15 amino acids long. Solely the CDR3 DNA is kept, with 45 bases framed from the first base. Enrolling through a virtual design, the prospective study's participants ranged in age from roughly 18 to 95 years and lived across about two dozen United States geographic areas. To assign participants to cohorts, the prospective study relied on clinical history that participants themselves reported in a screening survey and a study questionnaire. A participant counted as exposed if, within 2 weeks of entering the study, that participant had been in contact with someone who had a PCR-confirmed or clinician-diagnosed COVID-19 case. Mobile phlebotomists in the prospective study collected whole blood, serum and a nasopharyngeal or oropharyngeal swab from every participant. Additional blood draws and questionnaires over an approximately 2-month period could optionally be provided by prospective study participants. Blood samples from the prospective study were shipped frozen or at room temperature prior to DNA extraction.

Summary of the overall study and its limitations: The quantity of clinical and demographic metadata differed by source and by participant and was supplied without curation.

To note about this clone: Its antigen remains undetermined. Base-call qualities are not available, and no considerably larger clone is one nucleotide away. The same CDR3 arises from other DNA sequences in this sample as well.

The immunoSEQ Assay, a bias-controlled multiplex PCR, was used to amplify TCRbeta CDR3 regions from genomic DNA. The authors processed their data as follows. The number of nucleated cells in each sample was estimated from the amplification of reference gene primers within the assay. Sequence reads were collapsed and filtered to measure the absolute abundance of every unique TCRbeta CDR3 rearrangement. For each sample, productive Simpson clonality was calculated as the square root of Simpson's diversity index over productive rearrangements. TCRdb provides this immuneACCESS table in a form limited to in-frame rearrangements. Some clones are lacking; in checked studies, under half of them reflect an unresolved V gene, and why the rest are absent is not known. V, J and clone size reflect that table, while D and trimming were determined from the DNA. Across this sample there are a few hundred thousand clones, with roughly 90% seen only once. 1.4% of the sample rests with the top ten.

This receptor was obtained from a young woman who had been exposed to COVID-19. The chain employs TRBV24-1 and TRBJ2-7; 9 of the junction bases match TRBD1. The source material was PBMCs or T cells enriched from blood (not recorded which). The bases read TGTGCCACCAGTGATTCCGGGACAGGGAGCTACGAGCAGTACTTC. Its protein product is CATSDSGTGSYEQYF.